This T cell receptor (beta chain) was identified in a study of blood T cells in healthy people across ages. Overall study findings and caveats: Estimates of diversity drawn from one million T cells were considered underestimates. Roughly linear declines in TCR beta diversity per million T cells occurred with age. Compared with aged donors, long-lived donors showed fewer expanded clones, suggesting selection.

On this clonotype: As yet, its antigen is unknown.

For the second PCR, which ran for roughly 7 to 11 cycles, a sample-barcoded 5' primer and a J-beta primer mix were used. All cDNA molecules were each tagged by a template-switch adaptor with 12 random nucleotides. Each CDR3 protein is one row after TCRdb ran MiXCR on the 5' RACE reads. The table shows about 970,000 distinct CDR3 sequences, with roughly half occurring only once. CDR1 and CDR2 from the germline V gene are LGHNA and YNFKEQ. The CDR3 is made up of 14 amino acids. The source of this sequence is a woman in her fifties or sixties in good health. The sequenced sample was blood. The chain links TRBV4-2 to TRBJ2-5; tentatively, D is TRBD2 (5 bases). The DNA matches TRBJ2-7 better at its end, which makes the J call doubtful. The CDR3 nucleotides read TGTGCCAGCAGCCAAGACGGGATGAGAGACGAGCAGTACTTC. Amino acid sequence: CASSQDGMRDEQYF.